This T cell receptor beta chain was observed in a study of PD-L1 blockade in urothelial cancer. In the study overall: Analyses were performed on blood at 3 weeks after treatment start (the second dose) and at 6 weeks.

TCRdb's copy holds only in-frame clones and misses some; the assay was immunoSEQ multiplex PCR. The sample yields 90,000 to 120,000 clones, about 89% seen once. This clone has only one observation. Germline V gene sequence: CDR1 SGHDT, CDR2 YYEEEE. The germline V and J ends were trimmed by 4 bases and 0 bases, with 14 bases remaining between them. This CDR3 is 16 amino acids long. This chain joins TRBV5-6 and TRBJ1-3; the D is unclear. This receptor was taken from an elderly woman with urothelial cancer. Sequences were derived from PBMCs, sampled around atezolizumab (anti-PD-L1) treatment. CDR3 DNA: TGTGCCAGCAGCCGCCGCGGCGGCCACTCTGGAAACACCATATATTTT. This translates into CASSRRGGHSGNTIYF. Full variable domain (remainder filled in from reference TRBV5-6 and TRBJ1-3): DAGVTQSPTHLIKTRGQQVTLRCSPKSGHDTVSWYQQALGQGPQFIFQYYEEEERQRGNFPDRFSGHQFPNYSSELNVNALLLGDSALYLCASSRRGGHSGNTIYFGEGSWLTVV.